The next 13 T cell receptor beta chains were all read from a single sample in a study of blood T cells in healthy people across ages. With a J-beta primer mix and a sample-barcoded 5' primer, a second PCR ran about 7 to 11 cycles. Using its own MiXCR run on the 5' RACE reads, TCRdb lists one record per CDR3 protein. The sample shows more than 1.4 million distinct CDR3 sequences, 42% of them seen only once. Sample: blood. These TCRs come from a woman aged 18-35 years in good health.

The rearrangement uses TRBV5-1 and TRBJ2-7; D is uncertain. Trimming removed 4 bases at V and 7 bases at J, with 18 bases between. Germline CDR1 SGHRS, CDR2 YFSETQ. This CDR3 region has 14 residues. The chain's CDR3 is CASSQVGMMDEQYF. DNA for the CDR3: TGCGCCAGCAGCCAGGTGGGTATGATGGATGAGCAGTACTTC.

The CDR3 nucleotides are TGTGCCAGCAGCTTTAACAGCGGGAAGGCCCAGTACTTC. Translated: CASSFNSGKAQYF. This chain uses TRBV7-2 with TRBJ2-5; TRBD2 agrees at 7 bases. Per germline, CDR1 SGHTA and CDR2 FQGNSA. The CDR3 spans 13 residues. V shed 3 bases and J 9 bases; nucleotides not matched to a gene: 7.

The chain couples TRBV4-1 to TRBJ2-2; TRBD1 aligns across 7 bases. This CDR3 is 15 amino acids long. The junction had 3 bases not matched to a gene; V was cut back by 5 bases and J by 0 bases. Per the germline V gene, CDR1 is MGHRA and CDR2 is YSYEKL. In nucleotides, the CDR3 is TGCGCCAGCAGCTGGGGACAGACGAACACCGGGGAGCTGTTTTTT. Translated: CASSWGQTNTGELFF.

The chain carries TRBV28 and TRBJ2-7, with a weak D call TRBD1 (5 bases). V was clipped by 11 bases and J by 1 base, with 12 bases between them. Germline values: CDR1 MDHEN, CDR2 SYDVKM. The CDR3 has 12 residues. Here the CDR3 DNA reads TGTGCCGCGTCAGGGATTTCCTACGAGCAGTACTTC. Its translation is CAASGISYEQYF.

This clonotype was seen only a few times. The chain recombines TRBV6-1 with TRBJ2-5; 10 bases are a match to TRBD2. V lost 6 bases to trimming and J lost 6 bases; unmatched junction nucleotides: 4. Per germline, CDR1 MNHNS and CDR2 SASEGT. The CDR3 length is 13 residues. CDR3 protein: CASSLAGVKTQYF. In DNA form, the CDR3 reads TGTGCCAGCAGCCTAGCGGGGGTAAAGACCCAGTACTTC.

The chain joins TRBV20-1 to TRBJ1-6; TRBD1 matches at 10 bases. The germline V gene has CDR1 DFQATT and CDR2 SNEGSKA (reference sequence). Unmatched junction bases numbered 9, after V lost 0 bases and J lost 7 bases. This CDR3 comprises 17 residues. In DNA form, the CDR3 reads TGCAGTGCTAGAGATCGAAACTTGGGACAGGGGAATTCACCCCTCCACTTT. It specifies CSARDRNLGQGNSPLHF.

V is TRBV7-2 and J is TRBJ2-1; D remains unclear. This CDR3 spans 12 amino acids. V lost 1 base and J 9 bases, leaving 7 bases between the germline ends. In germline, CDR1 is SGHTA, CDR2 FQGNSA. CDR3 amino acids: CASSLVVAEQFF. Here the CDR3 DNA reads TGTGCCAGCAGCTTAGTTGTCGCTGAGCAGTTCTTC.

The chain links TRBV10-2 to TRBJ2-1, with D uncertain. This CDR3 comprises 13 residues. The germline V and J ends were trimmed by 4 bases and 4 bases, with 8 bases remaining between them. Germline values: CDR1 WSHSY, CDR2 SAAADI. The CDR3 DNA reads as TGCGCCAGCAGTGTCCTAGAGTACAATGAGCAGTTCTTC. Translating gives CASSVLEYNEQFF.

This chain uses TRBV20-1 with TRBJ1-1; D gene ambiguous. The CDR3 extends over 11 amino acids. V was shortened by 5 bases and J by 4 bases, with 8 bases between the two germline ends. Germline V gene data show CDR1 as DFQATT and CDR2 as SNEGSKA (reference sequence). As DNA, the CDR3 is TGCAGTGCTGACGCCCGCACTGAAGCTTTCTTT. It specifies CSADARTEAFF.

This clonotype was observed a handful of times. The genes are TRBV29-1 and TRBJ1-1, with D tentatively TRBD1 (5 bases). The CDR3 loop spans 13 amino acids. The V end lost 3 bases, the J end lost 5 bases, and 13 bases lay between the germline ends. Germline assignment: CDR1 SQVTM and CDR2 ANQGSEA. As DNA, the CDR3 is TGCAGCGTTGAGGAGGGGTCCAGGACTGAAGCTTTCTTT. Amino acids: CSVEEGSRTEAFF.

This clonotype was detected ten times or more. The chain joins TRBV29-1 to TRBJ2-1, with D tentatively TRBD2 (8 bases). Germline CDR1 SQVTM, CDR2 ANQGSEA. CDR3 length: 13 amino acids. The CDR3 spells CTGGDRHDNEQFF. DNA for the CDR3: TGCACCGGGGGGGACAGACACGACAATGAGCAGTTCTTC.

The V gene is TRBV7-2, the J gene TRBJ2-7; a possible D gene is TRBD2 (6 bases). CDR1 and CDR2 (germline): SGHTA, FQGNSA. Deletions cut 4 bases from V and 2 bases from J, with 18 bases between. This CDR3 is built from 16 residues. This chain's CDR3 is CASSSRDFTPTYEQYF. The CDR3 region has the DNA TGTGCCAGCAGCTCCCGGGACTTCACCCCGACCTACGAGCAGTACTTC.

This clonotype came up many times. V is TRBV5-1 and J is TRBJ2-1; the match to TRBD2 covers 8 bases. Germline V gives CDR1 SGHRS, CDR2 YFSETQ. This CDR3 is built from 15 residues. Unmatched junction bases numbered 7, after V lost 4 bases and J lost 4 bases. The CDR3 coding sequence is TGCGCCAGCAGCGTCTCCGGGACTAGTTACAATGAGCAGTTCTTC. Amino acids: CASSVSGTSYNEQFF.